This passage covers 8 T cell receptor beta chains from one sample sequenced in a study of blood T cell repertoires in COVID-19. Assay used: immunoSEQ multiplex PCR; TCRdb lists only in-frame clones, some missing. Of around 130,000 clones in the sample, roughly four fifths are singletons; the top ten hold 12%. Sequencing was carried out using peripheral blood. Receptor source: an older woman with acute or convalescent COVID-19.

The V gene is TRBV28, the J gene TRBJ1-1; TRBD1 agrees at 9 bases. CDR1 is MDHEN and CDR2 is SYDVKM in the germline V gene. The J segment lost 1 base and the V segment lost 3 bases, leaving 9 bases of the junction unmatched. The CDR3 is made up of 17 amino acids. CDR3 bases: TGTGCCAGCAGTTTGTCCACAGGGGGCATAGCGAACACTGAAGCTTTCTTT. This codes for CASSLSTGGIANTEAFF. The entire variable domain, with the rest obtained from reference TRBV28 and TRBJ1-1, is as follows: DVKVTQSSRYLVKRTGEKVFLECVQDMDHENMFWYRQDPGLGLRLIYFSYDVKMKEKGDIPEGYSVSREKKERFSLILESASTNQTSMYLCASSLSTGGIANTEAFFGQGTRLTVV.

The CDR3 is CATFPGHSSYNEQFF. The CDR3 bases are TGTGCCACCTTCCCGGGACACTCCTCCTACAATGAGCAGTTCTTC. The rearrangement links TRBV6-5 to TRBJ2-1, with a possible D match to TRBD1 (6 bases). Germline values: CDR1 MNHEY, CDR2 SVGAGI. Trimming shortened V by 10 bases and J by 0 bases, and 16 bases separated the two germline ends. The CDR3 loop spans 15 amino acids.

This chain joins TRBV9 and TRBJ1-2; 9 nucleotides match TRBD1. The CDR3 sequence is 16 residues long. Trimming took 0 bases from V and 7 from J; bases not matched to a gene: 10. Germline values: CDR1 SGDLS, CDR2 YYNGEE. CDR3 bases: TGTGCCAGCAGCGTAGCAGGGACAGGGCCAATTGCTGGCTACACCTTC. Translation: CASSVAGTGPIAGYTF.

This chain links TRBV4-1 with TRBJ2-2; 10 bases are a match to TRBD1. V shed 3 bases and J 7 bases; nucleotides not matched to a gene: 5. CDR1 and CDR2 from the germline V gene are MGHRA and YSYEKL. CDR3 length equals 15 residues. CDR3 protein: CASSQGQGSGGELFF. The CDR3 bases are TGCGCCAGCAGCCAGGGACAGGGGAGTGGCGGGGAGCTGTTTTTT.

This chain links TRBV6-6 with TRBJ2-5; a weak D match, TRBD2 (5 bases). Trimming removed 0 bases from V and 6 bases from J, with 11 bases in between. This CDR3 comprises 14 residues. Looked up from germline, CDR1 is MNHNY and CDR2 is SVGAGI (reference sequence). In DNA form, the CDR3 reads TGTGCCAGCAGTTACTCGCGGGCTCTGAAGACCCAGTACTTC. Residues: CASSYSRALKTQYF.

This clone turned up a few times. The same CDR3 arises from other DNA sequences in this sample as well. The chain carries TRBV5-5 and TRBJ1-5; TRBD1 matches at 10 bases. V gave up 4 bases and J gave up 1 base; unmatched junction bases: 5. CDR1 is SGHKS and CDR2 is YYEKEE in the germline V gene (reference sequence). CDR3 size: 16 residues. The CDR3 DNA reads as TGTGCCAGCAGCCTTAGACAGGGGGCGAGCAATCAGCCCCAGCATTTT. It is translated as CASSLRQGASNQPQHF.

CDR3 DNA sequence: TGTGCCAGCGCGGGCCGTAGCTCCTATAATTCACCCCTCCACTTT. This translates into CASAGRSSYNSPLHF. The chain has TRBV28 and TRBJ1-6; D unresolved. CDR3 length equals 15 residues. Trimming shortened V by 8 bases and J by 0 bases, and 11 bases separated the two germline ends. The germline V gene has CDR1 MDHEN and CDR2 SYDVKM.

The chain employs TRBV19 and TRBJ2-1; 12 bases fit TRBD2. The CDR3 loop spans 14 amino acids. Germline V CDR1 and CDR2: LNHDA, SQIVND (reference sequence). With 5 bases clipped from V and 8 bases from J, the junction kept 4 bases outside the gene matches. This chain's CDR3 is CASSLAGGPYEQFF. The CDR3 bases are TGTGCCAGTAGTCTAGCGGGGGGGCCATATGAGCAGTTCTTC.